This T cell receptor beta chain was documented in a study of identical twins. TCRdb fed the 5' RACE reads into MiXCR, producing one record per CDR3 protein. The repertoire holds 600,000 to 850,000 distinct CDR3 sequences, with about 20% as singletons. This clonotype was recorded at least ten times. The CDR3 runs 13 residues. The V gene lost 6 bases and the J gene lost 8 bases, with 16 bases spanning the gap. A further study also used this sample, focusing on T cells expressing NK-cell markers.

This receptor was obtained from a woman aged 18-29 years in good health. The genes are TRBV12-3 or TRBV12-4 and TRBJ1-2; D is possibly TRBD1 (6 bases). The sequencing sample was made of PBMCs. CDR3 coding DNA: TGTGCCAGCAGCCACTCAGGGGCGTTAGGCTACACCTTC. Residues: CASSHSGALGYTF.